Shown below are 19 T cell receptor beta chains from a single sample sequenced in a study of sequential checkpoint blockade in melanoma. The assay was immunoSEQ multiplex PCR, and TCRdb's table has in-frame clones only and misses some. The table shows 15,000 to 20,000 clones, with just over 70% occurring only once. Stated treatment: randomized to nivolumab then ipilimumab (arm A) or the reverse (arm B). Sequencing used CD8+ T cells sorted from blood (inferred from file names), obtained from a patient given nivolumab and ipilimumab in sequence. The receptors stem from a human donor with melanoma.

In nucleotides, the CDR3 is TGCGCCAGCAGCCCGGGACAGGGAAGATACGAGCAGTACTTC. As protein: CASSPGQGRYEQYF. This chain links TRBV4-3 with TRBJ2-7; 9 bases are a match to TRBD1. The length of the CDR3 is 14 residues. In germline, CDR1 is LGHNA, CDR2 YSLEER. The J segment lost 4 bases and the V segment lost 4 bases, leaving 5 bases of the junction unmatched.

The rearrangement joins TRBV11-3 to TRBJ2-1; 12 positions match TRBD2. Germline CDR1 SGHNT, CDR2 YENEEA. The V segment lost 6 bases and the J segment 8 bases; nucleotides outside the gene matches: 8. The CDR3 runs to 15 residues. The CDR3 DNA reads as TGTGCCAGCAGGAAGTGGACTAGCGGGACCTATGAGCAGTTCTTC. It encodes CASRKWTSGTYEQFF.

This clone was recorded a few times. This CDR3 reads CASSVDRGGVNTEAFF. CDR3 coding DNA: TGTGCCAGCAGCGTGGACAGGGGAGGCGTGAACACTGAAGCTTTCTTT. The gene calls are TRBV9 and TRBJ1-1; 9 bases are shared with TRBD1. Germline values: CDR1 SGDLS, CDR2 YYNGEE. With 2 bases clipped from V and 0 bases from J, the junction kept 5 bases outside the gene matches. This CDR3 has 16 amino acids.

The chain uses TRBV7-8 and TRBJ1-3; 9 positions agree with TRBD1. CDR1 and CDR2 from the germline V gene are SGHVS and FQNEAQ. The CDR3 is 17 residues long. Trimming cost V 4 bases and J 0 bases; bases outside gene matches: 7. CDR3 loop: CASSSHEGQGSGNTIYF. The CDR3 DNA is TGTGCCAGCAGCTCCCACGAGGGACAGGGCTCTGGAAACACCATATATTTT.

DNA for the CDR3: TGTGCCAGCAGCGTAGAGAGAGGACACTCAAACACCGGGGAGCTGTTTTTT. Translation: CASSVERGHSNTGELFF. V usage is TRBV9 and J usage is TRBJ2-2; weak D call: TRBD1 (5 bases). Trimming removed 0 bases from V and 2 bases from J, with 14 bases in between. The germline V gene encodes CDR1 SGDLS and CDR2 YYNGEE. The CDR3 runs to 17 residues.

V gene TRBV6-5 combines with J gene TRBJ2-7, with D maybe TRBD1 (5 bases). This CDR3 spans 15 amino acids. Per the germline V gene, CDR1 is MNHEY and CDR2 is SVGAGI. The ends were cut back, 5 bases at V and 4 bases at J, with 18 bases in the middle. The CDR3 reads CASSPIGPGPYEQYF. The CDR3 region has the DNA TGTGCCAGCAGTCCAATCGGGCCAGGGCCTTACGAGCAGTACTTC.

The gene calls are TRBV19 and TRBJ2-7, with 7 bases identical to TRBD1. CDR3 length: 15 residues. The trim removed 1 base at V and 2 bases at J, leaving 5 bases unmatched. CDR1 LNHDA and CDR2 SQIVND come from the germline V gene (reference sequence). DNA for the CDR3: TGTGCCAGTAGTATAGCTGGGGACAGTACCTACGAGCAGTACTTC. It translates to CASSIAGDSTYEQYF.

This rearrangement joins TRBV2 to TRBJ1-4, with D unresolved. The CDR3 covers 15 residues. Germline V gene sequence: CDR1 SNHLY, CDR2 FYNNEI. The germline V and J ends were trimmed by 2 bases and 0 bases, with 7 bases remaining between them. The CDR3 nucleotides are TGTGCCAGCAGTGAATCTGGAGCAACTAATGAAAAACTGTTTTTT. Its protein product is CASSESGATNEKLFF. The variable domain in full, completed from reference TRBV2 and TRBJ1-4, reads EPEVTQTPSHQVTQMGQEVILRCVPISNHLYFYWYRQILGQKVEFLVSFYNNEISEKSEIFDDQFSVERPDGSNFTLKIRSTKLEDSAMYFCASSESGATNEKLFFGSGTQLSVL.

The chain joins TRBV13 to TRBJ2-7, with 9 bases that match TRBD2. Trimming took 3 bases from V and 0 from J; bases not matched to a gene: 9. CDR3 length equals 17 residues. Germline CDR1 PRHDT, CDR2 FYEKMQ (reference sequence). CDR3 amino acids: CASSFYLTSGVSYEQYF. As DNA, the CDR3 is TGTGCCAGCAGCTTCTACCTGACTAGCGGCGTCTCCTACGAGCAGTACTTC.

This rearrangement joins TRBV29-1 to TRBJ2-7; tentatively, D is TRBD1 (5 bases). The CDR3 sequence is 14 residues long. The V and J ends lost 4 bases and 0 bases respectively, with 13 bases between them. Germline V lookup: CDR1 SQVTM, CDR2 ANQGSEA. The CDR3 is CSVVPDTSSYEQYF. CDR3 coding DNA: TGCAGCGTTGTCCCGGACACCAGCTCCTACGAGCAGTACTTC.

In this sample, this clone is medium-sized (0.01 to 0.1%). The rearrangement links TRBV5-6 to TRBJ2-2; 7 nucleotides match TRBD1. CDR1 is SGHDT, CDR2 YYEEEE, per germline. The CDR3 is 17 amino acids. Trimming cost V 1 base and J 2 bases; bases outside gene matches: 8. This CDR3 reads CASSLWTGEINTGELFF. CDR3 DNA sequence: TGTGCCAGCAGCTTGTGGACAGGAGAGATTAACACCGGGGAGCTGTTTTTT. Using reference TRBV5-6 and TRBJ2-2 for the parts outside the CDR3, the full variable domain is DAGVTQSPTHLIKTRGQQVTLRCSPKSGHDTVSWYQQALGQGPQFIFQYYEEEERQRGNFPDRFSGHQFPNYSSELNVNALLLGDSALYLCASSLWTGEINTGELFFGEGSRLTVL.

The rearrangement links TRBV15 to TRBJ1-4; TRBD1 matches at 7 bases. Trimming at V came to 5 bases and at J to 6 bases, leaving 15 bases not matched to a gene. From germline, CDR1 is LNHNV and CDR2 YYDKDF (reference sequence). The CDR3 is made up of 17 amino acids. The CDR3 protein is CATSGHRQGLRDEKLFF. DNA for the CDR3: TGTGCCACCAGCGGACATCGACAGGGCCTGCGGGATGAAAAACTGTTTTTT.

This rearrangement joins TRBV5-1 to TRBJ2-1; TRBD1 matches at 7 bases. V was clipped by 3 bases and J by 8 bases; unmatched bases: 8. Germline-derived CDR1 and CDR2 are SGHRS and YFSETQ. The CDR3 sequence is 14 residues long. CDR3 protein: CASSSLSTGYEQFF. The CDR3 DNA reads as TGCGCCAGCAGCTCCCTCTCGACAGGGTATGAGCAGTTCTTC.

The chain has TRBV5-1 and TRBJ2-5, with a possible D match to TRBD1 (8 bases). The J call may be faulty, since TRBJ2-7 better matches the DNA end. Germline V gives CDR1 SGHRS, CDR2 YFSETQ. The CDR3 has 15 amino acids. CDR3 DNA sequence: TGCGCCAGCAGCTCTTCAGTCACAGGGGGGGACGAGCAGTACTTC. Amino acids: CASSSSVTGGDEQYF.

This chain links TRBV5-1 with TRBJ2-5; perhaps TRBD1 as D (6 bases). The germline gives CDR1 SGHRS, CDR2 YFSETQ. The CDR3 has 13 residues. The germline V and J ends were trimmed by 0 bases and 3 bases, with 6 bases remaining between them. In nucleotides, the CDR3 is TGCGCCAGCAGCTTGGGACAGGAAGAGACCCAGTACTTC. Protein product: CASSLGQEETQYF.

The V and J genes are TRBV13 and TRBJ2-3; 7 bases line up with TRBD2. The CDR3 is made up of 14 amino acids. J lost 2 bases, V lost 4 bases, and 3 bases had no gene match. Germline V gene sequence: CDR1 PRHDT, CDR2 FYEKMQ (reference sequence). The CDR3 loop is CASSSGGSTDTQYF. Here the CDR3 DNA reads TGTGCCAGCAGCTCGGGGGGTTCCACAGATACGCAGTATTTT.

V and J are TRBV9 and TRBJ2-1; maybe TRBD1 (5 bases). This CDR3 comprises 14 residues. The V end was cut by 6 bases, the J end by 0 bases, with 10 bases between. Per the germline V gene, CDR1 is SGDLS and CDR2 is YYNGEE. The CDR3 spells CASTSGSSYNEQFF. The CDR3 DNA follows: TGTGCCAGCACTTCAGGGTCCTCCTACAATGAGCAGTTCTTC.

This clone has just a few counts. The rearrangement joins TRBV6-6 to TRBJ1-5; 7 nucleotides agree with TRBD1. J was trimmed by 9 bases and V by 7 bases; bases with no gene match: 12. CDR1 and CDR2 from the germline V gene are MNHNY and SVGAGI (reference sequence). The CDR3 length is 14 residues. For the CDR3, the DNA is TGTGCCAGCAATGATGACAGGGCCAATGGGCCCCAGCATTTT. It encodes CASNDDRANGPQHF.

This chain links TRBV14 with TRBJ2-2; 7 nucleotides align to TRBD1. The CDR3 is made up of 15 amino acids. Germline trimming cut 6 bases from V and 4 bases from J; bases unmatched to any gene: 8. Per the germline V gene, CDR1 is SGHDN and CDR2 is FVKESK. The CDR3: CASRPTGKITGELFF. DNA of the CDR3: TGTGCCAGCAGACCGACAGGGAAAATCACCGGGGAGCTGTTTTTT.